Each of the 29 T cell receptor beta chains below was sequenced from the same sample in a study of blood T cell repertoires in COVID-19 (dated by TCRdb to about 2020). Receptor amplification or capture employed the immunoSEQ multiplex PCR assay. Entries here come from immuneACCESS through TCRdb and include only in-frame sequences with V and J called. Some clones fail to appear in such tables; in the studies checked, an unresolved V gene covers under half of the shortfall, and the cause of the remainder is unknown. In all, the sample holds roughly 280,000 clones, and roughly nine tenths of those were seen once. The ten largest clones represent less than 3% of the sample. Sequences were obtained from PBMCs or T cells enriched from blood (not recorded which). These receptors were taken from a woman aged 45-65 years who had recovered from COVID-19.

This clone has more than one count but fewer than ten. The rearrangement links TRBV12-3 or TRBV12-4 to TRBJ2-7; D unresolved. CDR3 length: 11 residues. With 6 bases removed from V and 0 bases from J, the gap between germline ends came to 3 bases. The CDR3 DNA is TGTGCCAGCAGCTCCTCCTACGAGCAGTACTTC. The encoded protein is CASSSSYEQYF.

The chain links TRBV5-5 to TRBJ1-1; 9 bases match TRBD1. This CDR3 spans 13 amino acids. Germline V CDR1 and CDR2: SGHKS, YYEKEE (reference sequence). V shed 6 bases and J 4 bases; nucleotides not matched to a gene: 4. The DNA of the CDR3 is TGTGCCAGCAACCCACAGGGGGCCACTGAAGCTTTCTTT. Protein sequence: CASNPQGATEAFF.

The gene calls are TRBV2 and TRBJ1-3; D is uncertain. This CDR3 spans 15 amino acids. Germline CDR1 is SNHLY and CDR2 is FYNNEI. Deletions cut 3 bases from V and 5 bases from J, with 14 bases between. This chain's CDR3 is CASSDSGILRNTIYF. The CDR3 bases are TGTGCCAGCAGTGATTCGGGGATTTTAAGAAACACCATATATTTT.

The chain carries TRBV12-3 or TRBV12-4 and TRBJ1-2, with D maybe TRBD1 (6 bases). Between the trimmed V and J ends, which lost 6 bases and 5 bases, there was a span of 10 bases. The CDR3 spans 12 residues. CDR3 nucleotide sequence: TGTGCCAGCAGGAGGACAGAATATGGCTACACCTTC. It encodes CASRRTEYGYTF.

The chain carries TRBV29-1 and TRBJ1-2; TRBD1 matches 9 bases. The germline V gene encodes CDR1 SQVTM and CDR2 ANQGSEA. The CDR3 covers 14 residues. Trimming removed 1 base from V and 1 base from J; junction bases left unmatched: 1. The CDR3 region has the DNA TGCAGCGTTGAAGGGACAGGGGTTAACTATGGCTACACCTTC. Protein product: CSVEGTGVNYGYTF.

This clone was seen just once. V and J are TRBV6-2 or TRBV6-3 and TRBJ2-1; TRBD2 might be the D (6 bases). V was shortened by 5 bases and J by 2 bases, with 16 bases between the two germline ends. Germline V gives CDR1 MNHEY, CDR2 SVGEGT. The CDR3 contains 16 residues. The CDR3, as DNA: TGTGCCAGCAGTACAGAGCGGGTGGGTGCCTACAATGAGCAGTTCTTC. This gives the protein CASSTERVGAYNEQFF.

V gene TRBV29-1 combines with J gene TRBJ2-2; D gene unclear. CDR3 length: 11 residues. V was shortened by 4 bases and J by 8 bases, with 8 bases between the two germline ends. Per the germline V gene, CDR1 is SQVTM and CDR2 is ANQGSEA. The CDR3 nucleotides read TGCAGCGTTGCCGGGTTGGGGGAGCTGTTTTTT. Protein sequence: CSVAGLGELFF.

J is TRBJ2-7 and V is TRBV11-1; 10 positions agree with TRBD1. V lost 2 bases, J lost 3 bases, and 4 bases stayed unmatched. This CDR3 comprises 15 residues. Germline loops: CDR1 SGHAT, CDR2 FQDESV (reference sequence). The DNA of the CDR3 is TGTGCCAGCAGCTTAAAGGACAGGGGGTTCTACGAGCAGTACTTC. This translates into CASSLKDRGFYEQYF.

V is TRBV6-2 or TRBV6-3 and J is TRBJ1-2; TRBD1 matches at 11 bases. CDR3 size: 17 residues. From germline, CDR1 is MNHEY and CDR2 SVGEGT. V shed 0 bases and J 4 bases; nucleotides not matched to a gene: 7. CDR3 residues: CASSYSTGQGAGYGYTF. CDR3 nucleotides: TGTGCCAGCAGTTACTCGACTGGACAGGGGGCAGGCTATGGCTACACCTTC.

The chain has TRBV28 and TRBJ1-5; D gene uncertain. Germline CDR1 reads MDHEN; CDR2 reads SYDVKM. V lost 6 bases and J 5 bases, leaving 11 bases between the germline ends. There are 13 residues in the CDR3. This CDR3 is CASRLVSHQPQHF. The CDR3 DNA sequence: TGTGCCAGCAGGCTGGTCAGTCATCAGCCCCAGCATTTT.

The chain is built from TRBV15 and TRBJ1-6; possible D gene TRBD1, 5 bases. Germline V CDR1 and CDR2: LNHNV, YYDKDF (reference sequence). There are 12 residues in the CDR3. V gave up 1 base and J gave up 18 bases, with 13 bases separating them. This chain's CDR3 is CATSRGPGLTHF. Here the CDR3 DNA reads TGTGCCACCAGCAGAGGTCCGGGACTAACCCACTTT.

V gene TRBV6-6 combines with J gene TRBJ2-7, with D tentatively TRBD1 (5 bases). The CDR3 spans 14 residues. V lost 2 bases and J 4 bases, leaving 12 bases between the germline ends. The germline gives CDR1 MNHNY, CDR2 SVGAGI (reference sequence). CDR3 region: CASSYGQGIYEQYF. For the CDR3, the DNA is TGTGCCAGCAGTTACGGGCAGGGCATTTACGAGCAGTACTTC.

The chain carries TRBV14 and TRBJ2-3; 11 nucleotides match TRBD2. Germline CDR1 reads SGHDN; CDR2 reads FVKESK. The CDR3 totals 16 residues. V trimming: 4 bases; J trimming: 3 bases; junction bases outside the gene matches: 6. CDR3 in amino acids: CASSRKLAGETDTQYF. The DNA of the CDR3 is TGTGCCAGCAGCCGAAAACTAGCGGGAGAAACAGATACGCAGTATTTT.

This chain uses TRBV7-2 with TRBJ1-5, with D possibly being TRBD1 (5 bases). The length of the CDR3 is 16 residues. Trimming removed 6 bases at V and 2 bases at J, with 17 bases between. Looked up from germline, CDR1 is SGHTA and CDR2 is FQGNSA. The CDR3 DNA reads TGTGCCAGCAGACGAACTGGGGGGACGGGCAATCAGCCCCAGCATTTT. It encodes CASRRTGGTGNQPQHF.

This chain uses TRBV16 with TRBJ1-2, with D possibly being TRBD1 (6 bases). The CDR3 spans 19 residues. Germline values: CDR1 KGHSY, CDR2 FQNENV. The V end was cut by 0 bases, the J end by 5 bases, with 25 bases between. The CDR3 here is CASSQSPRRDTGEEYGYTF. CDR3 nucleotides: TGTGCCAGCAGCCAATCCCCCCGCAGGGACACCGGCGAGGAGTATGGCTACACCTTC.

The chain recombines TRBV6-1 with TRBJ1-2; possibly TRBD1 for D (5 bases). This CDR3 is 15 amino acids long. Trimming removed 1 base at V and 4 bases at J, with 13 bases between. The germline gives CDR1 MNHNS, CDR2 SASEGT. CDR3 coding DNA: TGTGCCAGCAGTGAAGGGCACAGGTTGGGCTATGGCTACACCTTC. Translating it yields CASSEGHRLGYGYTF.

V and J are TRBV30 and TRBJ2-5; 7 bases are a match to TRBD2. The J segment lost 4 bases and the V segment lost 1 base, leaving 6 bases of the junction unmatched. The CDR3 spans 14 residues. Germline CDR1 reads GTSNPN; CDR2 reads SVGIG (reference sequence). CDR3 protein: CAWSAGLPPETQYF. The CDR3 DNA reads TGTGCCTGGAGTGCGGGACTACCGCCAGAGACCCAGTACTTC.

There are a few counts of this clone. The chain links TRBV7-8 to TRBJ1-1; D possibly corresponds to TRBD1 (5 bases). The V and J ends lost 1 base and 5 bases respectively, with 14 bases between them. The CDR3 sequence is 15 residues long. The germline V gene has CDR1 SGHVS and CDR2 FQNEAQ. The CDR3 coding sequence is TGTGCCAGCAGCTTAGAGGGCAGGGTGAGGACTGAAGCTTTCTTT. Its translation is CASSLEGRVRTEAFF.

The gene calls are TRBV21-1 and TRBJ2-7; TRBD2, the table's D call, was not compared with the DNA. TRBV21-1 constitutes a pseudogene. The CDR3 length is 16 residues. The CDR3 here is CASSKCFAGGHYEQYF. DNA of the CDR3: TGTGCCAGCAGCAAATGTTTTGCGGGAGGGCATTACGAGCAGTACTTC.

Here the CDR3 reads CASSQNSQTRQGGTQYF. Written as DNA, the CDR3 is TGTGCCAGCAGTCAGAACTCACAGACTCGACAGGGGGGGACCCAGTACTTC. The rearrangement links TRBV27 to TRBJ2-5; 9 nucleotides line up with TRBD1. The germline gives CDR1 MNHEY, CDR2 SMNVEV (reference sequence). This CDR3 is 17 amino acids long. V shed 5 bases, J shed 7 bases, and the junction held 17 bases outside the gene matches.

The chain joins TRBV3-1 (or the pseudogene TRBV3-2) to TRBJ2-3; D unclear. The CDR3 has 16 amino acids. Germline V CDR1 and CDR2: LGHDT, YNNKEL (reference sequence). Trimming took off 2 bases at V and 0 bases at J, with 12 bases between the two ends. CDR3 DNA: TGTGCCAGCAGCCAATTGACTGTCAAAAGCACAGATACGCAGTATTTT. It yields the protein CASSQLTVKSTDTQYF.

The V call is TRBV19, the J call TRBJ1-6, with D maybe TRBD1 (5 bases). Trimming removed 3 bases from V and 8 bases from J, with 11 bases in between. The CDR3 extends over 14 amino acids. The germline gives CDR1 LNHDA, CDR2 SQIVND (reference sequence). The CDR3 DNA reads as TGTGCCAGTAGTATCGCGTGGGGCGATTCACCCCTCCACTTT. Protein product: CASSIAWGDSPLHF. Based on the CDR3 plus reference TRBV19 and TRBJ1-6, the full variable domain is DGGITQSPKYLFRKEGQNVTLSCEQNLNHDAMYWYRQDPGQGLRLIYYSQIVNDFQKGDIAEGYSVSREKKESFPLTVTSAQKNPTAFYLCASSIAWGDSPLHFGNGTRLTVT.

The rearrangement joins TRBV4-3 to TRBJ2-7; D possibly corresponds to TRBD1 (5 bases). Trimming took off 0 bases at V and 2 bases at J, with 5 bases between the two ends. CDR1 is LGHNA and CDR2 is YSLEER in the germline V gene. The CDR3 runs 13 residues. CDR3 sequence: CASSQDRAYEQYF. DNA of the CDR3: TGCGCCAGCAGCCAAGACAGGGCCTACGAGCAGTACTTC.

The rearrangement joins TRBV6-2 or TRBV6-3 to TRBJ1-1, with 8 bases matching TRBD1. Germline CDR1 is MNHEY and CDR2 is SVGEGT. The CDR3 sequence is 14 residues long. V was clipped by 0 bases and J by 11 bases; unmatched bases: 8. The chain's CDR3 is CASSYSRTGNLAFF. CDR3 bases: TGTGCCAGCAGTTACTCGAGGACAGGGAATTTGGCTTTCTTT.

The V call is TRBV6-2 or TRBV6-3, the J call TRBJ2-7; D is unresolved. The CDR3 runs 14 residues. Germline V gives CDR1 MNHEY, CDR2 SVGEGT. V was cut by 6 bases and J by 0 bases, with 12 bases left in between. For the CDR3, the DNA is TGTGCCAGCAGCTTCATACTTGGCTCCTACGAGCAGTACTTC. It codes for CASSFILGSYEQYF.

The V call is TRBV7-2, the J call TRBJ1-4; D is possibly TRBD1 (5 bases). Per germline, CDR1 SGHTA and CDR2 FQGNSA. The CDR3 length is 15 residues. Deletions cut 4 bases from V and 6 bases from J, with 15 bases between. The CDR3 DNA is TGTGCCAGCAGCTCCCGCCCCGCCAGGGATGAAAAACTGTTTTTT. Protein: CASSSRPARDEKLFF.

The chain carries TRBV14 and TRBJ2-5; 8 bases fit TRBD2. V shed 4 bases and J 4 bases; nucleotides not matched to a gene: 5. CDR3 size: 14 residues. Germline values: CDR1 SGHDN, CDR2 FVKESK. The CDR3 DNA is TGTGCCAGCAGCCCCATCGGGGGGGCAGAGACCCAGTACTTC. Translated, it gives CASSPIGGAETQYF.

The rearrangement uses TRBV7-9 and TRBJ1-1, with D unresolved. Trimming pared 5 bases from V and 3 bases from J, leaving 13 bases between. Germline V gene sequence: CDR1 SEHNR, CDR2 FQNEAQ (reference sequence). The CDR3 contains 14 residues. The CDR3 DNA follows: TGTGCCAGCAGCGAGAACAGCTTCGACACTGAAGCTTTCTTT. Amino acids: CASSENSFDTEAFF.

This clone has a single count. The chain uses TRBV2 and TRBJ1-6; D remains ambiguous. V was clipped by 3 bases and J by 6 bases, with 12 bases between them. Per the germline V gene, CDR1 is SNHLY and CDR2 is FYNNEI. This CDR3 is built from 15 residues. CDR3 region: CASSEVRSPNSPLHF. In nucleotides, the CDR3 is TGTGCCAGCAGTGAGGTTCGGAGCCCTAATTCACCCCTCCACTTT.